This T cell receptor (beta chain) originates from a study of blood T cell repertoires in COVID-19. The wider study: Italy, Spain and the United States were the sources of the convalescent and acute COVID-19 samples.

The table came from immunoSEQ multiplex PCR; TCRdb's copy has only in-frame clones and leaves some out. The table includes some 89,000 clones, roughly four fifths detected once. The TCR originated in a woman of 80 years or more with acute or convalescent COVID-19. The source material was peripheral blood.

CDR3 amino acids: CASSLLRDEQYF. The DNA of the CDR3 is TGCGCCAGCAGCTTACTGAGGGACGAGCAGTACTTC. This rearrangement joins TRBV5-1 to TRBJ2-7; TRBD2 is a possible D gene (5 bases). Germline CDR1 reads SGHRS; CDR2 reads YFSETQ. This CDR3 has 12 amino acids. Trimming took off 2 bases at V and 5 bases at J, with 8 bases between the two ends.